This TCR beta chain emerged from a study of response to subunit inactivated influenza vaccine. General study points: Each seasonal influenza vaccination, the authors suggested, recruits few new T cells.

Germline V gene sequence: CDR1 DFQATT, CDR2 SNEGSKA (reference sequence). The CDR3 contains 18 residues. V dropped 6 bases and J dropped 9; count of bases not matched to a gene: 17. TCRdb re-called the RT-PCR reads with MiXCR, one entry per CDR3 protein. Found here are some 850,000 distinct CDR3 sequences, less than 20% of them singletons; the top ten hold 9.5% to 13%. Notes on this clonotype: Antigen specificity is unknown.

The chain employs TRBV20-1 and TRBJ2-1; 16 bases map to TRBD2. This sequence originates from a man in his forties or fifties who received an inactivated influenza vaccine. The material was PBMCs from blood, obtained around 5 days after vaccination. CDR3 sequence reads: CSAPSGTSGRAFYGEQFF. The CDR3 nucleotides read TGCAGTGCCCCCTCTGGGACTAGCGGGAGGGCCTTCTATGGTGAGCAGTTCTTC.